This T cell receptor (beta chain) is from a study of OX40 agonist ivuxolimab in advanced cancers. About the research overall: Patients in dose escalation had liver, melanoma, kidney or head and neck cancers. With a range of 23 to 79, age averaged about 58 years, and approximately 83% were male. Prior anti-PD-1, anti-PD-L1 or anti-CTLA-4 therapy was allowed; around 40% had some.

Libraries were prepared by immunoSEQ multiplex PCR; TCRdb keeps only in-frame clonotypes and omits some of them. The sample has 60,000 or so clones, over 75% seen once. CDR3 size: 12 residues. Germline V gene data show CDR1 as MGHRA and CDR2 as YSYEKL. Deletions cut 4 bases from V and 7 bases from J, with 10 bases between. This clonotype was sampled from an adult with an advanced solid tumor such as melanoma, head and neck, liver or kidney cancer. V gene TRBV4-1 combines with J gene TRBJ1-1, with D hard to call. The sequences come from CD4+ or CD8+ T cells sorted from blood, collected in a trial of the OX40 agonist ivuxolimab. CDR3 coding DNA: TGCGCCAGCAGCCTGAACTATGGTGAAGCTTTCTTT. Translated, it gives CASSLNYGEAFF.